The next 28 T cell receptor beta chains were all read from a single sample in a study of tumor-infiltrating lymphocytes in primary liver carcinoma. From approximately 0.5 ug of total RNA, TCR beta-specific cDNA was reverse-transcribed using a constant-region primer. Three nested multiplex PCR rounds of slightly modified ARM-PCR generated TCR beta libraries. Investigators reported that the first two PCR rounds, at roughly 10 cycles each, used TRBV1-TRBV30 forward primers with a C-beta reverse primer. TCRdb ran MiXCR on the multiplex PCR reads and lists one entry per CDR3 protein. The data show 40,000 to 60,000 distinct CDR3 sequences, around three quarters seen once. Co-extracted RNA and DNA came from 20-30 mg of unsorted bulk tissue. The sample was liver tumor tissue from sampling region 3. Noted subset: tumor region T3, left-lateral pole. The receptor set was obtained from a man aged 35-49 years with primary liver carcinoma and hepatitis B virus infection.

A remark on this clonotype: The junction shows a germline mismatch at one end, possibly a read error. The chain uses TRBV6-2 or TRBV6-3 and TRBJ2-6; D unclear. CDR1 is MNHEY and CDR2 is SVGEGT in the germline V gene. CDR3 length equals 14 residues. CDR3: CASIYTSGANVLTF. The DNA for the CDR3 is TGTGCCAGCATTTACACCTCTGGTGCCAACGTCCTGACTTTC.

To note about this clonotype: No conserved phenylalanine or tryptophan ends this CDR3, so it is likely a read error. J is TRBJ2-7 and V is TRBV11-2; D unresolved. V lost 10 bases, J lost 2 bases, and 18 bases lay in between. The CDR3 runs to 14 residues. CDR1 and CDR2 (germline): SGHAT, FQNNGV. The CDR3 loop is CAISLTDGAYEQYL. The CDR3 coding sequence is TGTGCCATAAGCTTAACTGACGGAGCCTACGAGCAGTACTTG.

With regard to this clonotype: A junction boundary mismatches the germline segment, possibly from a read error. This sequence joins TRBV11-2 and TRBJ2-1, with TRBD2 matching 8 bases. The CDR3 runs to 16 residues. The germline V gene has CDR1 SGHAT and CDR2 FQNNGV. DNA of the CDR3: TGTGCCTGCAGCTTGGACATCGGACTAGCCATGGGTGAGCATTTCTTC. Translation gives CACSLDIGLAMGEHFF. Based on the CDR3 plus reference TRBV11-2 and TRBJ2-1, the full variable domain is EAGVAQSPRYKIIEKRQSVAFWCNPISGHATLYWYQQILGQGPKLLIQFQNNGVVDDSQLPKDRFSAERLKGVDSTLKIQPAKLEDSAVYLCACSLDIGLAMGEHFFGPGTRLTVL.

Regarding this clonotype: The junction does not match germline at one end; this may be a read error. The gene calls are TRBV11-2 and TRBJ2-2, with 8 bases that match TRBD1. Germline V gene sequence: CDR1 SGHAT, CDR2 FQNNGV. The CDR3 runs to 17 residues. This CDR3 is CASGFDQDRVGTGEQFF. As DNA, the CDR3 is TGTGCCAGCGGCTTTGATCAGGACAGGGTCGGCACCGGGGAGCAGTTTTTT.

On this clonotype: A read error may produce the germline difference seen at one junction end. This chain uses TRBV28 with TRBJ2-2; 7 bases line up with TRBD2. This CDR3 spans 15 amino acids. Germline V gives CDR1 MDHEN, CDR2 SYDVKM. The CDR3 loop is CVSNLIAGRTGELFF. CDR3 DNA sequence: TGTGTCAGCAATTTAATAGCGGGTCGAACCGGGGAGCTGTTTTTT.

A word on this clonotype: Its ends do not fully match the called genes, so a read error is possible. This chain links TRBV4-1 with TRBJ1-1; D remains unclear. From germline, CDR1 is MGHRA and CDR2 YSYEKL. The length of the CDR3 is 17 residues. Written as DNA, the CDR3 is TGTGCCAGCAGCCAAAAGCCCTCGAGGGCCTGGAGCACTGAAGCTTTCTTT. Translating gives CASSQKPSRAWSTEAFF.

To note about this clonotype: The junction departs from the called germline gene at one end, perhaps through a read error. The V and J genes are TRBV6-6 and TRBJ2-6; possibly TRBD1 for D (6 bases). The CDR3 covers 15 residues. Looked up from germline, CDR1 is MNHNY and CDR2 is SVGAGI (reference sequence). CDR3 nucleotide sequence: TGTGCCAGCGGTCCTACAGGGTCCGGGGCCAATGTCCTGACTTTC. Amino acids: CASGPTGSGANVLTF.

V and J are TRBV7-8 and TRBJ2-5; D gene unclear. Germline CDR1 reads SGHVS; CDR2 reads FQNEAQ. Trimming cost V 5 bases and J 11 bases, with 18 bases left between them. The CDR3 spans 13 residues. Written as DNA, the CDR3 is TGTGCCAGCAGCCTAGGGATACAAGAGAGACAGTACTTC. This encodes CASSLGIQERQYF.

This chain connects TRBV11-2 to TRBJ2-7; tentatively, D is TRBD1 or TRBD2 (5 bases each). This CDR3 has 15 residues. The V end was cut by 5 bases, the J end by 9 bases, with 23 bases between. Germline-derived CDR1 and CDR2 are SGHAT and FQNNGV. The CDR3 sequence is CASSRGSSRAYMQYF. CDR3 coding DNA: TGTGCCAGCAGCCGAGGTTCTAGCAGGGCTTACATGCAGTACTTC.

The sample holds one count of this clonotype. The CDR3 region has the DNA TGCGTCAACAGCCAAGCTTATAGCGGGAGCTACGAGCAGTACTTC. Translation: CVNSQAYSGSYEQYF. This sequence joins TRBV4-1 and TRBJ2-7; TRBD2 matches at 9 bases. The CDR3 contains 15 residues. The V gene's germline CDR1 is MGHRA and CDR2 YSYEKL.

A remark on this clonotype: A much larger clone differs from this one at a single base, so this may be a read error. V gene TRBV5-4 combines with J gene TRBJ2-3, with 10 bases aligning to TRBD2. Germline-derived CDR1 and CDR2 are SGHNT and YYREEE (reference sequence). CDR3 length: 16 amino acids. In DNA, the CDR3 is TGTACCAGCAGCTCGACTAGCGGGTCTGGGGCAGATACGCAGTATTTT. It translates to CTSSSTSGSGADTQYF.

As concerns this clonotype: Germline is not matched at one junction end, which may reflect a read error. The chain has TRBV11-2 and TRBJ2-7; D remains ambiguous. CDR1 is SGHAT and CDR2 is FQNNGV in the germline V gene. The CDR3 extends over 15 amino acids. In DNA form, the CDR3 reads TGTGCCGGCAGCCCAGTCCTGAGCCAGACCTATGAGCAGTACTTC. It translates to CAGSPVLSQTYEQYF.

As regards this clonotype: A junction end diverges from the germline sequence, so it may reflect a read error. The gene calls are TRBV20-1 and TRBJ1-1; no clear D gene. CDR1 and CDR2 (germline): DFQATT, SNEGSKA (reference sequence). The CDR3 sequence is 13 residues long. This chain's CDR3 is CSTSAVLNTEAFF. CDR3 in DNA: TGCAGTACTAGTGCGGTCCTGAACACTGAAGCTTTCTTT.

As for this clonotype: The junction departs from germline at one end; a sequencing error may be responsible. The chain combines TRBV6-5 with TRBJ2-2, with 8 bases lining up with TRBD1. Germline-derived CDR1 and CDR2 are MNHEY and SVGAGI. The CDR3 is made up of 16 amino acids. CDR3 loop: CASSSETGVNTWELFF. The CDR3 coding sequence is TGTGCCAGTAGTTCCGAGACAGGGGTCAACACCTGGGAGCTGTTTTTT.

This clonotype turned up a few times. A much larger clone lies a single base off, so this may be a read error. CDR3 bases: TGCGCCAGCAGCCAATCCGGGACTACTTATTACAATGAGCAGTTCTTC. It yields the protein CASSQSGTTYYNEQFF. The chain joins TRBV4-1 to TRBJ2-1; 7 bases match TRBD2. The J segment lost 4 bases and the V segment lost 2 bases, leaving 8 bases of the junction unmatched. Per the germline V gene, CDR1 is MGHRA and CDR2 is YSYEKL. The CDR3 runs to 16 residues.

As for this clonotype: A read error may produce the germline difference seen at one junction end. The chain employs TRBV5-5 and TRBJ2-3; a weak D match, TRBD2 (5 bases). CDR3 length: 15 amino acids. Germline CDR1 is SGHKS and CDR2 is YYEKEE (reference sequence). As DNA, the CDR3 is TGTGCCAGCAGCCCTTCCGGGGTGTGCACAGATACACAGTATTTT. Its protein product is CASSPSGVCTDTQYF. Complete variable domain (other parts from reference TRBV5-5 and TRBJ2-3): DAGVTQSPTHLIKTRGQQVTLRCSPISGHKSVSWYQQVLGQGPQFIFQYYEKEERGRGNFPDRFSARQFPNYSSELNVNALLLGDSALYLCASSPSGVCTDTQYFGPGTRLTVL.

This clonotype has more than one count but fewer than ten. One junction end does not reproduce the germline sequence, and a read error may be involved. The chain links TRBV5-1 to TRBJ1-1; the D is unclear. The CDR3 loop spans 13 amino acids. Germline CDR1 is SGHRS and CDR2 is YFSETQ. The CDR3 region is CASSLNENTEALF. DNA for the CDR3: TGCGCCAGCAGCTTGAATGAGAACACTGAAGCTCTCTTT.

This clonotype was picked up one time. Given a much more abundant clone one base away, this may be a read error. V usage is TRBV7-9 and J usage is TRBJ1-6; possibly TRBD1 for D (5 bases). The germline V and J ends were trimmed by 7 bases and 7 bases, with 14 bases remaining between them. Germline CDR1 and CDR2: SEHNR and FQNEAQ (reference sequence). The CDR3 consists of 14 residues. CDR3 sequence: CASNSEWGNSPLHF. CDR3 coding DNA: TGTGCCAGCAACTCAGAGTGGGGGAATTCACCCCTCCACTTT.

This rearrangement joins TRBV11-2 to TRBJ2-7; D is unclear. The CDR3 is 14 amino acids. CDR1 is SGHAT, CDR2 FQNNGV, per germline. CDR3 region: CVCCFGVPRIEQYF. CDR3 DNA sequence: TGTGTCTGCTGCTTCGGAGTTCCTCGAATCGAGCAGTACTTC.

A word on this clonotype: Germline and junction disagree at one end, which may indicate a read error. This chain connects TRBV7-9 to TRBJ2-3; no definite D call. The CDR3 consists of 15 residues. Germline CDR1 SEHNR, CDR2 FQNEAQ (reference sequence). The CDR3 protein is CASRLAGGSTDTQYF. CDR3 coding DNA: TGTGCCAGCAGGTTAGCAGGCGGTAGCACAGATACGCAGTATTTT.

In this sample, this clonotype turned up a few times. This chain connects TRBV7-9 to TRBJ1-1, with D perhaps TRBD1 (5 bases). CDR3 length: 15 residues. CDR1 is SEHNR and CDR2 is FQNEAQ in the germline V gene (reference sequence). V was cut by 6 bases and J by 1 base, with 15 bases left in between. The DNA for the CDR3 is TGTGCCAGCAGTCAACCGGGACTGCCGAACACTGAAGCTTTCTTT. Its protein is CASSQPGLPNTEAFF.

This clonotype has just one count. This sequence joins TRBV6-1 and TRBJ2-7, with 8 bases lining up with TRBD1. CDR3 length equals 13 residues. CDR1 and CDR2 from the germline V gene are MNHNS and SASEGT. The chain's CDR3 is CGSSDRGLYEQYF. The CDR3 nucleotides are TGTGGTAGCAGCGACAGGGGCCTCTACGAGCAGTACTTC.

This clonotype was found a few times. Lacking the conserved final phenylalanine or tryptophan, this CDR3 likely reflects a read error. DNA for the CDR3: TGTGCCAGCAGTGAGAGCCCGGGAGGGGTAACCAATGAGCAGTTCCTC. This translates into CASSESPGGVTNEQFL. The genes are TRBV6-1 and TRBJ2-1; TRBD2 aligns across 8 bases. This CDR3 spans 16 amino acids. Trimming cost V 3 bases and J 6 bases; bases outside gene matches: 10. The germline CDR1 and CDR2 sequences are MNHNS and SASEGT.

The J gene is TRBJ2-3, the V gene TRBV29-1, with a weak D call TRBD1 (6 bases). The J call may be mistaken, given a closer DNA end match to TRBJ1-5. Germline V gives CDR1 SQVTM, CDR2 ANQGSEA. CDR3 length equals 14 residues. CDR3 sequence (DNA): TGCAGCGTTGCATTAGCGGGGGACACAGATATGCAGCATTTT. This translates into CSVALAGDTDMQHF.

Only one count was recorded for this clonotype. An end of the junction differs from the germline gene, which may be a read error. This sequence joins TRBV29-1 and TRBJ2-7, with D possibly matching TRBD2 (5 bases). This CDR3 has 12 amino acids. The germline V gene has CDR1 SQVTM and CDR2 ANQGSEA. CDR3 in DNA: TGTAGCGTCGAAGGACGGCGCTACGAGCAGTACTTC. This gives the protein CSVEGRRYEQYF.

Notes on this clonotype: A much larger clone lies one base from this, so it may be a read error. This is likely a read error, given that the CDR3 carries no conserved phenylalanine or tryptophan at its end. The chain couples TRBV28 to TRBJ2-1; tentatively, D is TRBD1 (6 bases). V was clipped by 6 bases and J by 3 bases, with 12 bases between them. The CDR3 loop spans 14 amino acids. CDR1 is MDHEN and CDR2 is SYDVKM in the germline V gene. In DNA, the CDR3 is TGTGCCAGCAGCCCACCCAGGGGCTACAATGAGCAGTTCTTA. Protein: CASSPPRGYNEQFL.

The table lists this clonotype with a count of one. One end of the junction fails to match germline, which may point to a read error. The chain is built from TRBV11-2 and TRBJ2-7; D is unresolved. The germline CDR1 and CDR2 sequences are SGHAT and FQNNGV. There are 14 residues in the CDR3. DNA of the CDR3: TGTGTCAGCAGTTTAACCGAAGAAACCTACGAGCAGTACTTC. This translates into CVSSLTEETYEQYF.

As to this clonotype: Mismatch with germline at one junction end may stem from a read error. V usage is TRBV12-3 or TRBV12-4 and J usage is TRBJ2-1, with 7 positions matching TRBD2. The CDR3 has 12 residues. CDR3 DNA sequence: TGTACCAGCAGGCCTAGCGGCTGTGAGCAGTTCTTC. It encodes CTSRPSGCEQFF.